This T cell receptor beta chain was sequenced in a study of cytomegalovirus exposure and HLA in healthy donors. In the study overall: The roughly 110 validation repertoires matched the approximately 700 first-cohort repertoires in platform, a later analysis reported.

Trimming removed 6 bases at V and 0 bases at J, with 8 bases between. Looked up from germline, CDR1 is MDHEN and CDR2 is SYDVKM. CDR3 length: 14 amino acids. Produced via immunoSEQ multiplex PCR; TCRdb's table is partial and in-frame only. The sample lists roughly 250,000 clones, 87% seen once, with about 3% in the top ten. The rearrangement links TRBV28 to TRBJ1-4; no definite D call. The TCR was taken from a man aged 18 to 30 in good health and CMV-seronegative. Material: PBMCs. CDR3 in amino acids: CASRRDATNEKLFF. The CDR3 DNA reads as TGTGCCAGCAGGCGGGATGCAACTAATGAAAAACTGTTTTTT.